The clone carrying this TCR beta chain appeared a few times. Its antigen is not identified. The CDR3 spans 13 residues. Germline V gene sequence: CDR1 DFQATT, CDR2 SNEGSKA (reference sequence). Trimming left V 5 bases short and J 4 bases short, with 14 bases between. This record belongs to a study of CD8 T cells in ankylosing spondylitis. General observations from the study: Researchers report that disease-linked clones proved CD8+ and relatively rare in peripheral blood. It appeared that ankylosing spondylitis blood was characterized by a TCR beta motif of roughly 8 highly homologous variants.

Quantitative 5'-RACE with molecular barcodes produced the TCR beta libraries. TCRdb fed the 5' RACE reads into MiXCR, producing one record per CDR3 protein. This sample has about 800,000 distinct CDR3 sequences, with roughly 10% found just once. Sequencing was performed on blood, either unsorted or a sorted T cell fraction (not recorded which). This TCR was recovered from a male donor with ankylosing spondylitis. The chain couples TRBV20-1 to TRBJ1-2; perhaps TRBD1 as D (5 bases). The DNA for the CDR3 is TGCAGTGCTCCGGGGGGGGTGTCCTATGGCTACACCTTC. This translates into CSAPGGVSYGYTF.